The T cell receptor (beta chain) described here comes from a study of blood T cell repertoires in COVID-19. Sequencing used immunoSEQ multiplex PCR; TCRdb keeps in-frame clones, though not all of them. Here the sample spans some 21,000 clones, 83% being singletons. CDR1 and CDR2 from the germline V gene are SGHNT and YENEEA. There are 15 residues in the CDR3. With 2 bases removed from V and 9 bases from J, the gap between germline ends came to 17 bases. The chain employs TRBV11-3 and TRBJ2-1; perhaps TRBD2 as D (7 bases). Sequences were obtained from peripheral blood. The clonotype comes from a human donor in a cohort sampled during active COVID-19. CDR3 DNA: TGTGCCAGCAGCTTATCTGGGGGGGCGTCGAGTGAGCAGTTCTTC. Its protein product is CASSLSGGASSEQFF.